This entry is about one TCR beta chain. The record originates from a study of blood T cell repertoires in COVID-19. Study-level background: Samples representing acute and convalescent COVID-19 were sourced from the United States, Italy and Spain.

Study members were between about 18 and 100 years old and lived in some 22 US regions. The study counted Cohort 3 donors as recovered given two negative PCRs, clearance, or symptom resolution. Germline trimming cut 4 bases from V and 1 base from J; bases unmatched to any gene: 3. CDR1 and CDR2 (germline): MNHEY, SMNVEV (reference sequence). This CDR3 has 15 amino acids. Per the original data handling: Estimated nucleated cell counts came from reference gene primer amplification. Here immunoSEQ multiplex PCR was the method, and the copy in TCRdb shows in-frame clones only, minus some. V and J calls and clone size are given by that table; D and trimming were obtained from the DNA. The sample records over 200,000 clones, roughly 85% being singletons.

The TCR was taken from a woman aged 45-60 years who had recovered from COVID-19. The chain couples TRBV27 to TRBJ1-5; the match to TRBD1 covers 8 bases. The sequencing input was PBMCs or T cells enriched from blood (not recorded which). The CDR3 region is CASSWGQASNQPQHF. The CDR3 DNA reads TGTGCCAGCAGTTGGGGACAGGCAAGCAATCAGCCCCAGCATTTT.